The entry below describes one T cell receptor beta chain. Its antigen is unknown. V dropped 6 bases and J dropped 2 bases, with 13 bases sitting between them. Germline CDR1 is SGHTA and CDR2 is FQGNSA. The CDR3 length is 15 residues. Terminally differentiated effector memory CD45RA+ cells were left out of the naive CD8 fraction, which was CD45RO-negative and positively selected for CCR7. Donors included only healthy HIV-negative adults lacking recent acute infections or vaccinations. The sample belongs to a study of shared clonotypes between healthy human individuals. Study-level results: In this cohort, only blood was sampled, and tissue repertoires likely differ. Non-shared clonotypes had lower generation probabilities than those shared by all four donors. Rarefaction demonstrated incomplete sorted-subset sequencing despite large depth.

Sequenced by immunoSEQ multiplex PCR; TCRdb stores in-frame clones only, minus some. The sample contains about 1,800,000 clones, over 85% of which appear only once. This chain connects TRBV7-2 to TRBJ2-2, with D uncertain. The sample was naive CD8+ T cells sorted from blood. The sequence came from a man aged 18-30 years in good health. This CDR3 reads CASSLEIENTGELFF. CDR3 bases: TGTGCCAGCAGTCTAGAGATAGAAAACACCGGGGAGCTGTTTTTT.